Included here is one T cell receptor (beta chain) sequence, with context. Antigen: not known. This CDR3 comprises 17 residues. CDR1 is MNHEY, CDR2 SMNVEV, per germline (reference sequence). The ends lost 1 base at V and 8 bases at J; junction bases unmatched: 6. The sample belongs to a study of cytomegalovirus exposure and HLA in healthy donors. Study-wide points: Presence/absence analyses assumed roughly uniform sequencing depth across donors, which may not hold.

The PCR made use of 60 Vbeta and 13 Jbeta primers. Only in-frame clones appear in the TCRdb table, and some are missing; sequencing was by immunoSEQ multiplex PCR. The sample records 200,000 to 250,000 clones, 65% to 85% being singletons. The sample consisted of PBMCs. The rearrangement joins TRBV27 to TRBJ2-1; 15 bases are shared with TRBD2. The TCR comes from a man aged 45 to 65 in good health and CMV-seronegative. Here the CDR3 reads CASSLLWTSGRVDEQFF. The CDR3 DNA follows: TGTGCCAGCAGTTTATTGTGGACTAGCGGGAGGGTCGATGAGCAGTTCTTC.